Listed below are T cell receptor beta chains from one sample, sequenced in a study of siplizumab effects on memory and regulatory T cells. Measured with immunoSEQ multiplex PCR; TCRdb has only the in-frame clones, and not every one. The sample has 57,000 or so clones, over 90% seen once. The sequenced sample consisted of CD8+ T cells sorted from blood. Receptor source: a human donor in good health. Both conserved end residues are part of each CDR3. D genes are given only for firm matches. Size values are once, few and many counts, or a class for expanded clones, and some rows have none.

d_gene: -; abundance: few; v_gene: TRBV4-1; j_gene: TRBJ1-1; CDR3nt: TGCGCCAGCGGAAGGTCTGGGACTGAAGCTTTCTTT; CDR3aa: CASGRSGTEAFF
d_gene: TRBD2; abundance: -; v_gene: TRBV4-2; j_gene: TRBJ2-7; CDR3nt: TGTGCCAGCAGCCAAGAATGGCTAGCGGGCCTCTACGAGCAGTACTTC; CDR3aa: CASSQEWLAGLYEQYF
d_gene: TRBD2; abundance: once; v_gene: TRBV6-5; j_gene: TRBJ2-3; CDR3nt: TGTGCCAGCAGTGGACTAGCGGGGGATACGCAGTATTTT; CDR3aa: CASSGLAGDTQYF
d_gene: -; abundance: -; v_gene: TRBV25-1; j_gene: TRBJ2-1; CDR3nt: TGTGCCACCAAAAGGGACCTAGGACAGTACAATGAGCAGTTCTTC; CDR3aa: CATKRDLGQYNEQFF
d_gene: -; abundance: -; v_gene: TRBV9; j_gene: TRBJ2-7; CDR3nt: TGTGCCAGCAGCCCAGGGATGAGCTCCTACGAGCAGTACTTC; CDR3aa: CASSPGMSSYEQYF
d_gene: TRBD1; abundance: -; v_gene: TRBV7-9; j_gene: TRBJ1-2; CDR3nt: TGTGCCAGCGGGCCAGGGGGCTATGGCTACACCTTC; CDR3aa: CASGPGGYGYTF
d_gene: -; abundance: -; v_gene: TRBV13; j_gene: TRBJ2-2; CDR3nt: TGTGCCAGCAGCTTAGTGACCTACCCCGGGGAGCTGTTTTTT; CDR3aa: CASSLVTYPGELFF
d_gene: TRBD1; abundance: -; v_gene: TRBV28; j_gene: TRBJ1-1; CDR3nt: TGTGCCAGCAGTCAGGACAGGGAAGGCACTGAAGCTTTCTTT; CDR3aa: CASSQDREGTEAFF
d_gene: -; abundance: -; v_gene: TRBV4-1; j_gene: TRBJ2-4; CDR3nt: TGCGCCAGCAGCCAAGGGATAGGACTCTTAGCCAAAAACATTCAGTACTTC; CDR3aa: CASSQGIGLLAKNIQYF
d_gene: -; abundance: -; v_gene: TRBV4-1; j_gene: TRBJ2-7; CDR3nt: TGCGCCAGCAGCCACTCCGGTTTTAGCGGTACCTACGAGCAGTACTTC; CDR3aa: CASSHSGFSGTYEQYF
d_gene: -; abundance: -; v_gene: TRBV12-5; j_gene: TRBJ1-1; CDR3nt: TGTGCTAGTGTGGGTGAACGGTACACTGAAGCTTTCTTT; CDR3aa: CASVGERYTEAFF
d_gene: -; abundance: -; v_gene: TRBV11-2; j_gene: TRBJ2-5; CDR3nt: TGTGCCAGCAGCGCGGGGGACCTTAGGGGGGAGACCCAGTACTTC; CDR3aa: CASSAGDLRGETQYF
d_gene: -; abundance: -; v_gene: TRBV29-1; j_gene: TRBJ1-2; CDR3nt: TGCAGCGTTGTGCGGGACATAAACTATGGCTACACCTTC; CDR3aa: CSVVRDINYGYTF
d_gene: -; abundance: -; v_gene: TRBV4-1; j_gene: TRBJ2-7; CDR3nt: TGCGCCAGCAGCCATCCACTGCGGACCTACGAGCAGTACTTC; CDR3aa: CASSHPLRTYEQYF
d_gene: TRBD2; abundance: once; v_gene: TRBV6-5; j_gene: TRBJ2-2; CDR3nt: TGTGCCACCCCCCGTTGCGGGAGTGCGGACGGGGAGCTGTTTTTT; CDR3aa: CATPRCGSADGELFF
d_gene: -; abundance: -; v_gene: TRBV2; j_gene: TRBJ2-3; CDR3nt: TGTGCCAGCAGTGGCGCAGATACGCAGTATTTT; CDR3aa: CASSGADTQYF
d_gene: -; abundance: once; v_gene: TRBV30; j_gene: TRBJ1-4; CDR3nt: TGTGCCTGGAGTGAGGGGGAGTTAGGTGAAAAACTGTTTTTT; CDR3aa: CAWSEGELGEKLFF
d_gene: TRBD2; abundance: once; v_gene: TRBV6-6; j_gene: TRBJ2-3; CDR3nt: TGTGCCAGCAGCATATTCACTAGCGGAAGCACAGATACGCAGTATTTT; CDR3aa: CASSIFTSGSTDTQYF
d_gene: -; abundance: -; v_gene: TRBV28; j_gene: TRBJ1-5; CDR3nt: TGTGCCAGCAGTTCTATTCAGCCCCAGCATTTT; CDR3aa: CASSSIQPQHF
d_gene: -; abundance: -; v_gene: TRBV28; j_gene: TRBJ2-1; CDR3nt: TGTGCCAGCAGTTTAGATAGCGCCGGGAGCTATGAGCAGTTCTTC; CDR3aa: CASSLDSAGSYEQFF
d_gene: TRBD2; abundance: -; v_gene: TRBV4-1; j_gene: TRBJ2-1; CDR3nt: TGCGCCAGCAGCCAAGGACTAGCGGGAGGGCTCCCCTACAATGAGCAGTTCTTC; CDR3aa: CASSQGLAGGLPYNEQFF
d_gene: -; abundance: -; v_gene: TRBV19; j_gene: TRBJ2-3; CDR3nt: TGTGCCAGTAGTAGCGGGGCTAGCGCTTTTACAGATACGCAGTATTTT; CDR3aa: CASSSGASAFTDTQYF
d_gene: -; abundance: -; v_gene: TRBV27; j_gene: TRBJ2-7; CDR3nt: TGTGCCAGCAGTTTGGGTCGGCCTCTTACCTACGAGCAGTACTTC; CDR3aa: CASSLGRPLTYEQYF
d_gene: TRBD2; abundance: -; v_gene: TRBV7-8; j_gene: TRBJ2-3; CDR3nt: TGTGCCAGCAGCTTGAGACTAGCGGGCACAGATACGCAGTATTTT; CDR3aa: CASSLRLAGTDTQYF
d_gene: TRBD1; abundance: -; v_gene: TRBV6-5; j_gene: TRBJ1-5; CDR3nt: TGTGCCAGCAGTCTTGATCCAGGGGGGCAGCCCCAGCATTTT; CDR3aa: CASSLDPGGQPQHF
d_gene: -; abundance: -; v_gene: TRBV7-9; j_gene: TRBJ2-7; CDR3nt: TGTGCCAGCAGCCCCTTTACTGCCCTCTCCTACGAGCAGTACTTC; CDR3aa: CASSPFTALSYEQYF
d_gene: -; abundance: -; v_gene: TRBV11-3; j_gene: TRBJ2-1; CDR3nt: TGTGCCAGCAGCTTAGATGATCTCGGGCATGAGCAGTTCTTC; CDR3aa: CASSLDDLGHEQFF
d_gene: TRBD2; abundance: -; v_gene: TRBV11-3; j_gene: TRBJ2-1; CDR3nt: TGTGCCAGCAGCCTCTCCTCCGACTTAGCGGGACCGGATGAGCAGTTCTTC; CDR3aa: CASSLSSDLAGPDEQFF
d_gene: -; abundance: -; v_gene: TRBV27; j_gene: TRBJ1-1; CDR3nt: TGTGCCAGCAGTTTAGATCTGAACACTGAAGCTTTCTTT; CDR3aa: CASSLDLNTEAFF
d_gene: -; abundance: once; v_gene: TRBV21-1; j_gene: TRBJ2-5; CDR3nt: TGTGCCAGCAGCCCCGAGCAAGGACAGGGGAAGTGCGAGACCCAGTACTTC; CDR3aa: CASSPEQGQGKCETQYF
d_gene: TRBD2; abundance: -; v_gene: TRBV7-3; j_gene: TRBJ2-1; CDR3nt: TGTGCCAGCAGCTTAGGGCTAGCGGGCCCCAATGAGCAGTTCTTC; CDR3aa: CASSLGLAGPNEQFF
d_gene: TRBD1; abundance: -; v_gene: TRBV15; j_gene: TRBJ1-1; CDR3nt: TGTGCCACCAGCAGGGGGACAGACTTGAACACTGAAGCTTTCTTT; CDR3aa: CATSRGTDLNTEAFF
d_gene: -; abundance: -; v_gene: TRBV29-1; j_gene: TRBJ2-7; CDR3nt: TGCAGCGTTTGGGTGAACCCCTACGAGCAGTACTTC; CDR3aa: CSVWVNPYEQYF
d_gene: TRBD2; abundance: -; v_gene: TRBV9; j_gene: TRBJ2-7; CDR3nt: TGTGCCAGCAGCCTACGCACCGATCTAGCGGGAGGGCAGACGTACGAGCAGTACTTC; CDR3aa: CASSLRTDLAGGQTYEQYF
d_gene: -; abundance: -; v_gene: TRBV19; j_gene: TRBJ1-2; CDR3nt: TGTGCCAGTAGTATTTTCGGGGGCGACTATGGCTACACCTTC; CDR3aa: CASSIFGGDYGYTF
d_gene: TRBD2; abundance: -; v_gene: TRBV9; j_gene: TRBJ2-1; CDR3nt: TGTGCCAGCAGTGATGGGGGAGGGCCGTACAATGAGCAGTTCTTC; CDR3aa: CASSDGGGPYNEQFF
d_gene: -; abundance: few; v_gene: TRBV9; j_gene: TRBJ1-2; CDR3nt: TGTGCCAGCCATGACTGGGGTAATGGCTACACCTTC; CDR3aa: CASHDWGNGYTF
d_gene: -; abundance: -; v_gene: TRBV25-1; j_gene: TRBJ2-2; CDR3nt: TGTGCCAGCAGTGACAGGGCCACCGGGGAGCTGTTTTTT; CDR3aa: CASSDRATGELFF
d_gene: TRBD1; abundance: -; v_gene: TRBV28; j_gene: TRBJ2-7; CDR3nt: TGTGCCAGCAGTTGGGGTCAACCGGGACAGGGTATCCCCTACGAGCAGTACTTC; CDR3aa: CASSWGQPGQGIPYEQYF
d_gene: TRBD2; abundance: -; v_gene: TRBV13; j_gene: TRBJ2-7; CDR3nt: TGTGCCAGCAGCTTAGATCCAACTAGCGGGAGCAACGAGCAGTACTTC; CDR3aa: CASSLDPTSGSNEQYF
d_gene: -; abundance: -; v_gene: TRBV29-1; j_gene: TRBJ1-1; CDR3nt: TGCAGCGTCTACGAGGGGACTGAAGCTTTCTTT; CDR3aa: CSVYEGTEAFF
d_gene: -; abundance: -; v_gene: TRBV14; j_gene: TRBJ2-1; CDR3nt: TGTGCCAGCAGCCAAGATGATCTCTCCTACAATGAGCAGTTCTTC; CDR3aa: CASSQDDLSYNEQFF
d_gene: TRBD1; abundance: -; v_gene: TRBV11-3; j_gene: TRBJ2-7; CDR3nt: TGTGCCAGCAGCGACCGGTCCGGGACAGGGGTCCACGAGCAGTACTTC; CDR3aa: CASSDRSGTGVHEQYF
d_gene: -; abundance: -; v_gene: TRBV18; j_gene: TRBJ2-3; CDR3nt: TGTGCCAGCTCAGTATCGGCAGTCACAGATACGCAGTATTTT; CDR3aa: CASSVSAVTDTQYF